This T cell receptor (beta chain) stems from a study of T cells expressing NK-cell markers. Study summary: Beta-chain profiling covered CD3+CD56+NKG2C+, CD3+CD56+NKG2C- and CD3+CD56-NKG2C+ sorted subsets. The authors sequenced eight donors, of whom seven were HCMV-seropositive and one was seronegative.

The CDR3 contains 16 residues. Looked up from germline, CDR1 is MDHEN and CDR2 is SYDVKM. TCRdb reprocessed the 5' RACE reads and stores each CDR3 protein as one record, lacking DNA. The listing contains 130,000 to 150,000 distinct CDR3 sequences. Of note for this clonotype: Its specificity is unknown.

Points from the study as a whole: In several donors, dominant CD3+CD56+NKG2C+ clonotypes ranked among the top 10 CD8+ clonotypes.

The sample was blood T cells: a sorted CD56 or NKG2C T cell subset, CD4+ or CD8+ T cells, or bulk PBMC T cells (not recorded which). The J gene is TRBJ2-3, the V gene TRBV28; absent DNA, TCRdb's TRBD1 call cannot be checked. The source is a young man in good health. CDR3 loop: CASSPDRGGVGDTQYF. The whole variable domain, filled in from reference TRBV28 and TRBJ2-3, reads DVKVTQSSRYLVKRTGEKVFLECVQDMDHENMFWYRQDPGLGLRLIYFSYDVKMKEKGDIPEGYSVSREKKERFSLILESASTNQTSMYLCASSPDRGGVGDTQYFGPGTRLTVL.